Listed here is a single T cell receptor (beta chain). This record belongs to a study of blood T cell repertoires in COVID-19. Study background: Sites across the United States, Italy and Spain contributed samples from acute and convalescent COVID-19. In each case, the material was cDNA or gDNA derived from T cells, B-cell-depleted T cells, or PBMCs.

Profiling relied on immunoSEQ multiplex PCR, and the TCRdb table lists in-frame clones only, not all of them. The table lists about 210,000 clones, approximately 78% of them singletons. This CDR3 has 16 amino acids. The V gene end was trimmed by 1 base and the J gene end by 3 bases; junction bases not matched to a gene: 7. Germline V gives CDR1 SNHLY, CDR2 FYNNEI. This chain links TRBV2 with TRBJ2-3; TRBD1 matches at 7 bases. The TCR was taken from a middle-aged woman with acute or convalescent COVID-19. Sequenced input: peripheral blood. CDR3 residues: CASSEGQGIDTDTQYF. The CDR3 region has the DNA TGTGCCAGCAGTGAAGGACAGGGAATTGATACAGATACGCAGTATTTT.